This TCR beta chain was sequenced in a study of blood T cell repertoires in COVID-19. Study-wide background: Donors in the United States, Italy and Spain gave samples during acute or convalescent COVID-19. Sources were T cells, B-cell-depleted T cells, or PBMCs; the material itself was cDNA or gDNA.

The CDR3 contains 13 residues. Germline V gene lookup returns CDR1 DFQATT and CDR2 SNEGSKA (reference sequence). The ends were cut back, 3 bases at V and 1 base at J, with 10 bases in the middle. Seattle patient enrollment occurred during active infection, with longitudinal follow-up thereafter. TCRdb's copy holds only in-frame clones and misses some; the assay was immunoSEQ multiplex PCR. This sample has about 87,000 clones, with 70% to 85% found just once. V and J are TRBV20-1 and TRBJ2-7, with D possibly TRBD2 on 5 matching bases. The receptor's source is a woman of 80 years or more with COVID-19, enrolled during active disease. The material sequenced was peripheral blood. The CDR3 here is CSASIPGSYEQYF. CDR3 nucleotide sequence: TGCAGTGCTAGTATTCCGGGGTCCTACGAGCAGTACTTC.